The source of this TCR beta chain is a study of T cells in women clearing cervical HPV infection. Study-level background: Only a few women had HLA typing results available. Overall study findings and caveats: T-cell numbers per sample were unknown and may explain richness differences. Controls had more TRBV6-7 (0.16%) than cases (about 0.11%).

Genomic DNA, averaging approximately 1,200 ng per sample, yielded TCR beta CDR3 via immunoSEQ. This table comes from immunoSEQ multiplex PCR, and its TCRdb copy is limited to in-frame clones, with some not included. The ten top clones account for 6% to 6.5%, within a sample of roughly 37,000 clones. Germline CDR1 and CDR2: SGHDT and YYEEEE. V lost 3 bases, J lost 8 bases, and 9 bases lay in between. The CDR3 runs to 13 residues. A remark on this clone: Its antigen is unknown. The read stops 3 residues short of the end of the CDR3; the missing end is completed from the germline J gene.

The source of this sequence is a woman aged 18-69 years with a cervical HPV16 infection that either progressed to CIN3+ or cleared (not recorded which). The sequenced sample consisted of blood buffy coat. V is TRBV5-6 and J is TRBJ1-6; possibly TRBD1 for D (5 bases). The DNA read from the CDR3 is TGTGCCAGCAGCTCTGACAGTTATTCACCC. It codes for CASSSDSYSP. The entire CDR3 is CASSSDSYSPLHF.